What follows are 18 T cell receptor beta chains derived from one specimen sequenced in a study of identical twins. From the 5' RACE reads, TCRdb called clonotypes with MiXCR, one entry per CDR3 protein. The table lists about 250,000 distinct CDR3 sequences, roughly 7.5% of them singletons, with about 5.6% in the top ten. A further study also used this sample, focusing on yellow fever vaccine responses in identical twins.

Sequenced material: CD8+ T cells sorted from blood. The origin of the receptors is a woman under 30 in good health.

This clonotype was found a few times. The rearrangement joins TRBV6-2 or TRBV6-3 to TRBJ2-1; D possibly matches TRBD1 or TRBD2 (5 bases each). The V end was cut by 7 bases, the J end by 0 bases, with 10 bases between. CDR3 length: 14 amino acids. From germline, CDR1 is MNHEY and CDR2 SVGEGT. The CDR3 protein is CASTTGTSYNEQFF. CDR3 DNA sequence: TGTGCCAGCACCACCGGGACCTCCTACAATGAGCAGTTCTTC.

This clonotype has ten or more counts. The CDR3 DNA is TGTGCCAGCAGTACCGGGAAGGGTGATAACGAGCAGTACTTC. As protein: CASSTGKGDNEQYF. The chain uses TRBV7-8 and TRBJ2-7; tentatively, D is TRBD2 (5 bases). The CDR3 is 14 residues long. Germline loops: CDR1 SGHVS, CDR2 FQNEAQ. V shed 6 bases and J shed 5 bases, with 17 bases lying between them.

As regards this clonotype: A much more abundant neighbour one base away suggests this may be a read error. The chain uses TRBV5-1 and TRBJ1-1, with 8 bases matching TRBD1. CDR1 SGHRS and CDR2 YFSETQ come from the germline V gene. This CDR3 is built from 13 residues. CDR3 protein: CASGLQGAAEAFF. CDR3 DNA sequence: TGCGCCAGCGGCTTGCAGGGGGCCGCTGAAGCTTTCTTT. Full variable domain (remainder filled in from reference TRBV5-1 and TRBJ1-1): KAGVTQTPRYLIKTRGQQVTLSCSPISGHRSVSWYQQTPGQGLQFLFEYFSETQRNKGNFPGRFSGRQFSNSRSEMNVSTLELGDSALYLCASGLQGAAEAFFGQGTRLTVV.

This clonotype was picked up many times. This chain joins TRBV7-9 and TRBJ1-1, with D possibly matching TRBD1 (6 bases). V was clipped by 4 bases and J by 0 bases, with 15 bases between them. The germline CDR1 and CDR2 sequences are SEHNR and FQNEAQ (reference sequence). This CDR3 contains 16 residues. CDR3 sequence reads: CASSSPKDRLNTEAFF. The CDR3 DNA reads TGTGCCAGCAGCTCCCCCAAGGACAGACTGAACACTGAAGCTTTCTTT.

This clonotype was counted ten times or more. This chain links TRBV6-5 with TRBJ1-2; the D is unclear. V lost 6 bases and J lost 3, with 11 bases in between. The V gene's germline CDR1 is MNHEY and CDR2 SVGAGI. The CDR3 length is 13 residues. CDR3 residues: CASSLRPDYGYTF. In nucleotides, the CDR3 is TGTGCCAGCAGCTTACGCCCAGACTATGGCTACACCTTC.

This clonotype showed up many times. CDR3 sequence (DNA): TGCGCCAGCAGCAACGGTGAAAAACTGTTTTTT. This translates into CASSNGEKLFF. The gene calls are TRBV5-1 and TRBJ1-4, with D uncertain. V lost 4 bases to trimming and J lost 7 bases, with 5 bases between them. In germline, CDR1 is SGHRS, CDR2 YFSETQ. This CDR3 contains 11 residues.

Many counts were recorded for this clonotype. The rearrangement uses TRBV11-1 and TRBJ2-6; TRBD1 agrees at 7 bases. CDR1 is SGHAT, CDR2 FQDESV, per germline (reference sequence). The V segment lost 5 bases and the J segment 3 bases; nucleotides outside the gene matches: 13. The CDR3 length is 18 residues. CDR3 sequence (DNA): TGTGCCAGCAGCGGATCGACAGGGTTGATAGGTGGGGCCAACGTCCTGACTTTC. It yields the protein CASSGSTGLIGGANVLTF.

There are a few counts of this clonotype. This chain uses TRBV2 with TRBJ2-1, with 9 bases that match TRBD2. CDR1 is SNHLY and CDR2 is FYNNEI in the germline V gene. The V and J ends lost 0 bases and 8 bases, in that order; junction bases with no gene match: 8. The CDR3 runs 16 residues. The CDR3 region is CASSEAYLAGTYEQFF. DNA for the CDR3: TGTGCCAGCAGTGAAGCGTACCTAGCGGGAACGTATGAGCAGTTCTTC. The entire variable domain, with the rest obtained from reference TRBV2 and TRBJ2-1, is as follows: EPEVTQTPSHQVTQMGQEVILRCVPISNHLYFYWYRQILGQKVEFLVSFYNNEISEKSEIFDDQFSVERPDGSNFTLKIRSTKLEDSAMYFCASSEAYLAGTYEQFFGPGTRLTVL.

This clonotype has more than one count but fewer than ten. The chain recombines TRBV4-2 with TRBJ2-3, with a tentative D call TRBD1 (6 bases). Germline-derived CDR1 and CDR2 are LGHNA and YNFKEQ. Trimming pared 0 bases from V and 5 bases from J, leaving 18 bases between. This CDR3 has 17 amino acids. The CDR3 sequence is CASSQDVGGGPVDTQYF. CDR3 in DNA: TGTGCCAGCAGCCAAGATGTTGGTGGGGGCCCTGTAGATACGCAGTATTTT.

The chain links TRBV10-3 to TRBJ2-1; D possibly corresponds to TRBD2 (5 bases). CDR1 and CDR2 (germline): ENHRY, SYGVKD. This CDR3 spans 14 amino acids. V was pared by 6 bases and J by 4 bases, with 13 bases between. The CDR3 sequence: CAISGNSGYNEQFF. Here the CDR3 DNA reads TGTGCCATCAGCGGGAATTCGGGGTACAATGAGCAGTTCTTC.

The chain is built from TRBV21-1 and TRBJ2-1; the table's D call of TRBD2 was not tested on the DNA. TRBV21-1 is classified as a pseudogene. This CDR3 comprises 18 residues. CDR3: CASSKGDSQRSKYNEQFF. CDR3 coding DNA: TGTGCCAGCAGCAAGGGAGATTCCCAGCGGAGCAAGTACAATGAGCAGTTCTTC.

A single count supports this clonotype. The rearrangement links TRBV29-1 to TRBJ2-5, with TRBD2 matching 7 bases. The CDR3 sequence is 16 residues long. Unmatched junction bases numbered 14, after V lost 0 bases and J lost 7 bases. Germline CDR1 and CDR2: SQVTM and ANQGSEA. CDR3 in DNA: TGCAGCGTTGAAGATCTTCCCAGCGGGGAACTGGGGACCCAGTACTTC. This encodes CSVEDLPSGELGTQYF.

This clonotype was counted a few times. The rearrangement joins TRBV7-8 to TRBJ2-7; D gene uncertain. The CDR3 is 14 amino acids. The germline V and J ends were trimmed by 0 bases and 1 base, with 7 bases remaining between them. Germline CDR1 SGHVS, CDR2 FQNEAQ. The CDR3 spells CASSLAYGSYEQYV. The DNA of the CDR3 is TGTGCCAGCAGCTTAGCGTACGGATCCTACGAGCAGTACGTC.

This clonotype has more than one count but fewer than ten. The V and J genes are TRBV7-9 and TRBJ1-4; 7 bases match TRBD1. In germline, CDR1 is SEHNR, CDR2 FQNEAQ (reference sequence). This CDR3 contains 13 residues. The junction had 0 bases not matched to a gene; V was cut back by 6 bases and J by 2 bases. This chain's CDR3 is CASRDRTNEKLFF. CDR3 nucleotide sequence: TGTGCCAGCAGGGACAGGACTAATGAAAAACTGTTTTTT.

This clonotype was seen a handful of times. CDR3 sequence reads: CASSPPGRATGELFF. CDR3 nucleotides: TGCGCCAGCAGCCCCCCCGGGCGGGCGACCGGGGAGCTGTTTTTT. The rearrangement joins TRBV4-1 to TRBJ2-2, with D maybe TRBD2 (5 bases). Germline values: CDR1 MGHRA, CDR2 YSYEKL. Trimming shortened V by 4 bases and J by 5 bases, and 14 bases separated the two germline ends. The CDR3 is 15 residues long.

The chain has TRBV9 and TRBJ2-1, with unresolved D. The CDR3 has 14 residues. Germline V gene lookup returns CDR1 SGDLS and CDR2 YYNGEE. Trimming pared 0 bases from V and 6 bases from J, leaving 10 bases between. The CDR3 sequence: CASSVVRVGNEQFF. The CDR3 coding sequence is TGTGCCAGCAGCGTAGTCCGGGTAGGCAATGAGCAGTTCTTC.

A few counts support this clonotype. At one end the junction does not follow the germline gene, possibly because of a read error. The chain uses TRBV7-9 and TRBJ1-3; 10 bases agree with TRBD1. CDR1 SEHNR and CDR2 FQNEAQ come from the germline V gene (reference sequence). CDR3 length equals 16 residues. The CDR3 DNA reads as TGTGCCAGCAGCCCTCCTGACAGGGGGCCTGGAGACACCATATATTTT. Translation: CASSPPDRGPGDTIYF.

This clonotype was recorded at least ten times. CDR3 region: CASSQDQGGLDEQYF. DNA for the CDR3: TGCGCCAGCAGCCAAGATCAGGGGGGGCTCGACGAGCAGTACTTC. V gene TRBV4-1 combines with J gene TRBJ2-7; D could derive from TRBD1 or TRBD2 (7 bases each). The CDR3 length is 15 residues. Looked up from germline, CDR1 is MGHRA and CDR2 is YSYEKL. The V gene lost 0 bases and the J gene lost 5 bases, with 14 bases spanning the gap.